This T cell receptor beta chain comes out of a study of CD4+ T cells in melanoma. Study-wide results and caveats: A reported correlation linked neoantigen-specific CD4+ T cells to CD8+, macrophage and B cell function. Reportedly, melanoma neoantigen-specific CD4+ T cells showed varied differentiation states.

V trimming: 3 bases; J trimming: 4 bases; junction bases outside the gene matches: 4. The CDR3 sequence is 15 residues long. Germline loops: CDR1 SGDLS, CDR2 YYNGEE. Sequenced by immunoSEQ multiplex PCR; TCRdb stores in-frame clones only, minus some. The sample records over 45,000 clones, roughly two thirds being singletons. As concerns this clone: Its antigen is unidentified. This CDR3 is also generated by other DNA sequences in the sample.

The chain carries TRBV9 and TRBJ2-5; 12 bases are shared with TRBD1. This clonotype was sampled from a human donor with melanoma. The sample comprised tumor tissue. The CDR3 loop reads CASSGGQGAGETQYF. The CDR3 DNA is TGTGCCAGCAGCGGGGGACAGGGGGCGGGAGAGACCCAGTACTTC.